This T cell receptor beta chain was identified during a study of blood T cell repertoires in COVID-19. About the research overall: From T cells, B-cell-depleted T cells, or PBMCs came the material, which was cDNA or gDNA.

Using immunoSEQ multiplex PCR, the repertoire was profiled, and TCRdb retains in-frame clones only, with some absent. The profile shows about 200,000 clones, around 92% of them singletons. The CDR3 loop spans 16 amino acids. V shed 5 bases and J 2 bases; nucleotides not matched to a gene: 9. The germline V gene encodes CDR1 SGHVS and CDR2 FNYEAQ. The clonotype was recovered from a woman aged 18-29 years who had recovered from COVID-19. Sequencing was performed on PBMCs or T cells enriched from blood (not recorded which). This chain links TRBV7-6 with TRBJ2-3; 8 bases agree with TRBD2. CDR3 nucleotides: TGTGCCAGCAGCCCCCGGGGGACTAGGGACACAGATACGCAGTATTTT. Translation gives CASSPRGTRDTDTQYF. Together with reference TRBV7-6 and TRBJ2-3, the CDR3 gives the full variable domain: GAGVSQSPRYKVTKRGQDVALRCDPISGHVSLYWYRQALGQGPEFLTYFNYEAQQDKSGLPNDRFSAERPEGSISTLTIQRTEQRDSAMYRCASSPRGTRDTDTQYFGPGTRLTVL.